This TCR beta chain was captured in a study of blood T cell repertoires in COVID-19. Germline assignment: CDR1 SNHLY and CDR2 FYNNEI. V lost 6 bases and J lost 0, with 13 bases in between. This CDR3 is built from 15 residues. As handled by the study authors: It was from reference gene primer amplification that nucleated cell counts were estimated. Libraries were prepared by immunoSEQ multiplex PCR; TCRdb keeps only in-frame clonotypes and omits some of them. V and J calls and clone size follow that table, whereas D and trimming were derived from the DNA. Here the sample spans some 290,000 clones, about 85% being singletons.

This chain connects TRBV2 to TRBJ2-3; the D gene is possibly TRBD1 (6 bases). Sequencing was done on a sample of peripheral blood. The clonotype was recovered from a woman aged 50 to 60 who had recovered from COVID-19. The CDR3 DNA follows: TGTGCCAGCAGCAAACAGGGTTCTAGCACAGATACGCAGTATTTT. It codes for CASSKQGSSTDTQYF.